This passage covers 24 T cell receptor beta chains from one sample sequenced in a study of shared clonotypes between healthy human individuals. Profiling relied on immunoSEQ multiplex PCR, and the TCRdb table lists in-frame clones only, not all of them. This table has over a million clones, around 75% appearing once. The sequencing input was memory CD4+ T cells sorted from blood. Noted subset: CD45RA-negative fraction. The receptor source for this set is a man aged 18 to 29 in good health.

This clone was seen at least ten times. The V and J genes are TRBV30 and TRBJ1-1, with D possibly TRBD1 on 6 matching bases. The ends were cut back, 6 bases at V and 0 bases at J, with 14 bases in the middle. The CDR3 has 14 residues. Germline V gene lookup returns CDR1 GTSNPN and CDR2 SVGIG (reference sequence). The CDR3 region is CACAYRDLNTEAFF. The CDR3 nucleotides read TGTGCCTGTGCCTACAGGGACTTGAACACTGAAGCTTTCTTT.

V is TRBV18 and J is TRBJ2-7; D may correspond to TRBD1 or TRBD2 (5 bases each). Trimming removed 0 bases from V and 5 bases from J, with 14 bases in between. Germline assignment: CDR1 KGHSH and CDR2 LQKENI. The CDR3 runs 15 residues. The CDR3 protein is CASSPPIGTLDEQYF. The CDR3 nucleotides read TGTGCCAGCTCACCACCGATAGGGACCCTTGACGAGCAGTACTTC.

The sample holds a few counts of this clone. The chain carries TRBV30 and TRBJ1-1; no definite D call. Trimming removed 2 bases at V and 0 bases at J, with 10 bases between. This CDR3 has 14 residues. The V gene's germline CDR1 is GTSNPN and CDR2 SVGIG (reference sequence). The CDR3 reads CAWSYQIMNTEAFF. The CDR3 DNA follows: TGTGCCTGGAGTTACCAGATCATGAACACTGAAGCTTTCTTT. Supplemented by reference TRBV30 and TRBJ1-1, the full variable domain reads SQTIHQWPATLVQPVGSPLSLECTVEGTSNPNLYWYRQAAGRGLQLLFYSVGIGQISSEVPQNLSASRPQDRQFILSSKKLLLSDSGFYLCAWSYQIMNTEAFFGQGTRLTVV.

The J gene is TRBJ1-3, the V gene TRBV9, with D uncertain. This CDR3 is 14 amino acids long. V lost 7 bases and J 4 bases, leaving 15 bases between the germline ends. CDR1 is SGDLS, CDR2 YYNGEE, per germline. CDR3 nucleotide sequence: TGTGCCAGCGGGCCTTTGGACCGGGGAAACACCATATATTTT. Translated: CASGPLDRGNTIYF. The whole variable domain, remainder taken from reference TRBV9 and TRBJ1-3, is DSGVTQTPKHLITATGQRVTLRCSPRSGDLSVYWYQQSLDQGLQFLIQYYNGEERAKGNILERFSAQQFPDLHSELNLSSLELGDSALYFCASGPLDRGNTIYFGEGSWLTVV.

The rearrangement joins TRBV11-3 to TRBJ2-1, with TRBD2 matching 11 bases. V was clipped by 0 bases and J by 5 bases; unmatched bases: 0. The CDR3 covers 15 residues. Per germline, CDR1 SGHNT and CDR2 YENEEA. DNA of the CDR3: TGTGCCAGCAGCTTAGAGACTAGCGGGGACAATGAGCAGTTCTTC. Protein product: CASSLETSGDNEQFF. Drawing the rest from reference TRBV11-3 and TRBJ2-1, the complete variable domain is EAGVVQSPRYKIIEKKQPVAFWCNPISGHNTLYWYLQNLGQGPELLIRYENEEAVDDSQLPKDRFSAERLKGVDSTLKIQPAELGDSAVYLCASSLETSGDNEQFFGPGTRLTVL.

This clone has just a few counts. This rearrangement joins TRBV25-1 to TRBJ1-3; 9 bases map to TRBD1. The CDR3 covers 15 residues. Germline-derived CDR1 and CDR2 are MGHDK and SYGVNS. V was clipped by 3 bases and J by 8 bases; unmatched bases: 8. For the CDR3, the DNA is TGTGCCAGCAGTGACGCCCGGGACAGGGTTCACACCATATATTTT. Protein: CASSDARDRVHTIYF.

The V gene is TRBV5-1, the J gene TRBJ2-1; the match to TRBD2 covers 14 bases. This CDR3 comprises 16 residues. Germline-derived CDR1 and CDR2 are SGHRS and YFSETQ. V lost 2 bases, J lost 10 bases, and 8 bases stayed unmatched. The CDR3 region has the DNA TGCGCCAGCAGCTTCCGACTAGCGGGAGGGCCAAAAGAGCAGTTCTTC. It encodes CASSFRLAGGPKEQFF.

The CDR3 region has the DNA TGTGCCAGCTCACCCTCATTCGCGGGTGAAGCTTTCTTT. It specifies CASSPSFAGEAFF. This sequence joins TRBV18 and TRBJ1-1; D is unclear. V shed 3 bases and J shed 7 bases, with 12 bases lying between them. Per the germline V gene, CDR1 is KGHSH and CDR2 is LQKENI. The CDR3 is made up of 13 amino acids.

About this clone itself: Different DNA sequences within this sample yield the same CDR3. The gene calls are TRBV11-3 and TRBJ2-5; possible D gene TRBD2, 5 bases. This CDR3 has 14 residues. Germline V gene lookup returns CDR1 SGHNT and CDR2 YENEEA. V was cut by 1 base and J by 2 bases, with 8 bases left in between. This CDR3 reads CASSLGDYQETQYF. Here the CDR3 DNA reads TGTGCCAGCAGCTTAGGCGACTATCAAGAGACCCAGTACTTC.

About this clone: Distinct nucleotide sequences in the sample also encode this CDR3. The chain links TRBV18 to TRBJ1-1, with D unclear. The germline V and J ends were trimmed by 3 bases and 0 bases, with 5 bases remaining between them. The CDR3 length is 13 residues. CDR1 is KGHSH, CDR2 LQKENI, per germline. The DNA of the CDR3 is TGTGCCAGCTCACCCCCCATGAACACTGAAGCTTTCTTT. Its translation is CASSPPMNTEAFF.

Concerning this clone itself: This CDR3 is also generated by other DNA sequences in the sample. This sequence joins TRBV19 and TRBJ2-4, with D possibly being TRBD1 (5 bases). Per germline, CDR1 LNHDA and CDR2 SQIVND (reference sequence). The CDR3 extends over 13 amino acids. Trimming left V 1 base short and J 6 bases short, with 7 bases between. The CDR3: CASSIADRNIQYF. The CDR3 DNA is TGTGCCAGTAGTATAGCCGACAGAAACATTCAGTACTTC.

This clone turned up a few times. The CDR3 region has the DNA TGTGCCTGGAGTGTACGGCAGGGGGACGAGCAGTACTTC. Translated: CAWSVRQGDEQYF. This chain links TRBV30 with TRBJ2-7, with 7 bases identical to TRBD1. The germline V gene encodes CDR1 GTSNPN and CDR2 SVGIG (reference sequence). The length of the CDR3 is 13 residues. J was trimmed by 5 bases and V by 0 bases; bases with no gene match: 4.

The chain links TRBV11-2 to TRBJ2-2, with 7 bases lining up with TRBD2. The CDR3 extends over 17 amino acids. J was trimmed by 0 bases and V by 5 bases; bases with no gene match: 9. Per the germline V gene, CDR1 is SGHAT and CDR2 is FQNNGV. Written as DNA, the CDR3 is TGTGCCAGCAGCCGGGGGGTAGGGTCCACGAACACCGGGGAGCTGTTTTTT. As protein: CASSRGVGSTNTGELFF. The full variable domain, its missing parts supplied by reference TRBV11-2 and TRBJ2-2, is EAGVAQSPRYKIIEKRQSVAFWCNPISGHATLYWYQQILGQGPKLLIQFQNNGVVDDSQLPKDRFSAERLKGVDSTLKIQPAKLEDSAVYLCASSRGVGSTNTGELFFGEGSRLTVL.

This clone was recorded once. CDR3 in DNA: TGTGCCAGCAGTCCACCGTTCTCCTACGAGCAGTACTTC. It is translated as CASSPPFSYEQYF. This chain connects TRBV27 to TRBJ2-7; D is unresolved. V gave up 5 bases and J gave up 0 bases, with 8 bases separating them. CDR1 is MNHEY, CDR2 SMNVEV, per germline (reference sequence). The CDR3 runs to 13 residues.

V is TRBV5-4 and J is TRBJ2-3, with 8 bases lining up with TRBD2. V trimming: 3 bases; J trimming: 8 bases; junction bases outside the gene matches: 8. This CDR3 is 14 amino acids long. Germline lookup yields CDR1 SGHNT and CDR2 YYREEE (reference sequence). The CDR3 spells CASSSPGGPATQYF. The CDR3 DNA reads as TGTGCCAGCAGCTCCCCGGGAGGGCCCGCTACGCAGTATTTT.

This sequence joins TRBV5-1 and TRBJ2-3, with 7 bases matching TRBD2. The germline V gene encodes CDR1 SGHRS and CDR2 YFSETQ. CDR3 length equals 13 residues. J lost 4 bases, V lost 4 bases, and 3 bases had no gene match. CDR3 nucleotide sequence: TGCGCCAGCAGCCTTCGGGGGGCAGATACGCAGTATTTT. Translating it yields CASSLRGADTQYF.

The chain uses TRBV18 and TRBJ2-1; 9 bases line up with TRBD2. CDR1 and CDR2 from the germline V gene are KGHSH and LQKENI. This CDR3 has 14 amino acids. The V and J ends lost 3 bases and 4 bases, in that order; junction bases with no gene match: 1. DNA of the CDR3: TGTGCCAGCTCACCTACTAGCGGGTACAATGAGCAGTTCTTC. The encoded protein is CASSPTSGYNEQFF.

A note on this clone: Other DNA sequences in this sample translate to the same CDR3. The J gene is TRBJ2-2, the V gene TRBV5-1, with TRBD2 matching 12 bases. The V gene's germline CDR1 is SGHRS and CDR2 YFSETQ. V dropped 2 bases and J dropped 5; count of bases not matched to a gene: 10. This CDR3 spans 18 amino acids. CDR3 nucleotides: TGCGCCAGCAGCTTCGGGACTAGCGGGCGCATGGAGACCGGGGAGCTGTTTTTT. Residues: CASSFGTSGRMETGELFF.

The sample holds one count of this clone. The rearrangement links TRBV9 to TRBJ2-2; 13 positions match TRBD2. The ends lost 4 bases at V and 3 bases at J; junction bases unmatched: 9. The CDR3 spans 18 residues. Germline-derived CDR1 and CDR2 are SGDLS and YYNGEE. CDR3 amino acids: CASSIGLAGDRDTGELFF. DNA of the CDR3: TGTGCCAGCAGCATCGGACTAGCGGGAGATAGGGACACCGGGGAGCTGTTTTTT.

The rearrangement uses TRBV27 and TRBJ2-6; TRBD1 matches at 7 bases. V was clipped by 5 bases and J by 0 bases; unmatched bases: 10. CDR1 is MNHEY, CDR2 SMNVEV, per germline (reference sequence). The CDR3 has 18 residues. CDR3 in amino acids: CASSLLGQANSGANVLTF. In DNA form, the CDR3 reads TGTGCCAGCAGTCTCCTCGGACAGGCCAACTCTGGGGCCAACGTCCTGACTTTC.

The chain's CDR3 is CASSGGISDNSPLHF. The CDR3 DNA reads TGTGCCAGCAGTGGGGGGATCAGTGATAATTCACCCCTCCACTTT. The chain combines TRBV28 with TRBJ1-6; D perhaps matches TRBD1 (5 bases). V lost 5 bases to trimming and J lost 5 bases, with 13 bases between them. Germline CDR1 is MDHEN and CDR2 is SYDVKM. The CDR3 contains 15 residues.

This clone came up once. The chain recombines TRBV5-1 with TRBJ1-5; D may be TRBD1 (6 bases). CDR1 is SGHRS, CDR2 YFSETQ, per germline. The CDR3 extends over 15 amino acids. The V end lost 0 bases, the J end lost 7 bases, and 14 bases lay between the germline ends. The DNA of the CDR3 is TGCGCCAGCAGCTTGGTAGGGGGAGAGGGGCAGCCCCAGCATTTT. Its translation: CASSLVGGEGQPQHF. The complete variable domain, with remaining parts taken from reference TRBV5-1 and TRBJ1-5, reads KAGVTQTPRYLIKTRGQQVTLSCSPISGHRSVSWYQQTPGQGLQFLFEYFSETQRNKGNFPGRFSGRQFSNSRSEMNVSTLELGDSALYLCASSLVGGEGQPQHFGDGTRLSIL.

The chain carries TRBV4-1 and TRBJ2-7, with D hard to call. V was clipped by 1 base and J by 3 bases, with 16 bases between them. The germline V gene has CDR1 MGHRA and CDR2 YSYEKL. The CDR3 is made up of 16 amino acids. CDR3 sequence (DNA): TGCGCCAGCAGCCAAGGAACGGTCGCCGAGGACTACGAGCAGTACTTC. This codes for CASSQGTVAEDYEQYF.

The CDR3 here is CASSPPGQGTTEAFF. The CDR3 region has the DNA TGTGCCAGTAGTCCTCCAGGACAGGGGACCACTGAAGCTTTCTTT. The rearrangement uses TRBV19 and TRBJ1-1; 9 bases line up with TRBD1. With V trimmed by 5 bases and J by 4 bases, 8 bases remained unmatched. This CDR3 has 15 amino acids. CDR1 and CDR2 (germline): LNHDA, SQIVND (reference sequence).